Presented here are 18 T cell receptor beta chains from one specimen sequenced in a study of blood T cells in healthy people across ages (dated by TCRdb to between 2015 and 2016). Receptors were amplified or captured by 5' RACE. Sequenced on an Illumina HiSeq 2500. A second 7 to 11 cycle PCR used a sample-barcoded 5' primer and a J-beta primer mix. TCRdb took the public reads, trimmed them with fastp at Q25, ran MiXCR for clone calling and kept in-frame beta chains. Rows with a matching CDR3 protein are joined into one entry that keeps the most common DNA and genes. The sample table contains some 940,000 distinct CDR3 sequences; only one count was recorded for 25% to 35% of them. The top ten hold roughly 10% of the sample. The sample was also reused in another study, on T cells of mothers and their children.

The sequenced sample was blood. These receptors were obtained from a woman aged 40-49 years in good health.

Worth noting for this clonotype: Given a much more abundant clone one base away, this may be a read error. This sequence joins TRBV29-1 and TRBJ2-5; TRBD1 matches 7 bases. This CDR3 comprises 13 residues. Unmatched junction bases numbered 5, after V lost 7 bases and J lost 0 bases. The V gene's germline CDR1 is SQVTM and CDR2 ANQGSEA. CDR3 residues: CSGTDRDQETQYF. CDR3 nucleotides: TGCAGCGGGACAGACAGGGACCAAGAGACCCAGTACTTC.

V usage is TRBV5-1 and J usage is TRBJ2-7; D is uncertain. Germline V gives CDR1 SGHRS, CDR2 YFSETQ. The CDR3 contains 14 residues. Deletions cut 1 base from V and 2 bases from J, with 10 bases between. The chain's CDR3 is CASSLTPAAYEQYF. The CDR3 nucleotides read TGCGCCAGCAGCTTGACCCCGGCAGCCTACGAGCAGTACTTC.

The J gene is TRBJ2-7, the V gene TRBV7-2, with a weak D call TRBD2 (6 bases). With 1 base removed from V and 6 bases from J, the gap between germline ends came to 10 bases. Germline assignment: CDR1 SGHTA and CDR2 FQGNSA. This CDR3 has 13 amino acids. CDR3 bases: TGTGCCAGCAGCTTAGAGCGGGTGGGCGAGCAGTACTTC. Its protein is CASSLERVGEQYF.

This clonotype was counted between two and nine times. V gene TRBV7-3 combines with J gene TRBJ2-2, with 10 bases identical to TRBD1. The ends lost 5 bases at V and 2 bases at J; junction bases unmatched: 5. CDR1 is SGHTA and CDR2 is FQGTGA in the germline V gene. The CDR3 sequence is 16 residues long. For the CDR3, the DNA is TGTGCCAGCAGCCGGTGGGACAGGGGAAACACCGGGGAGCTGTTTTTT. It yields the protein CASSRWDRGNTGELFF.

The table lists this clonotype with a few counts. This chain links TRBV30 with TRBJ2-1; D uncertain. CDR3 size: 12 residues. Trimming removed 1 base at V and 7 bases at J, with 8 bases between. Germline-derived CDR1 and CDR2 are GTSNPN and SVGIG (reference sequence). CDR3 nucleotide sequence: TGTGCCTGGAGTGCCCAAACGAATGAGCAGTTCTTC. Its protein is CAWSAQTNEQFF.

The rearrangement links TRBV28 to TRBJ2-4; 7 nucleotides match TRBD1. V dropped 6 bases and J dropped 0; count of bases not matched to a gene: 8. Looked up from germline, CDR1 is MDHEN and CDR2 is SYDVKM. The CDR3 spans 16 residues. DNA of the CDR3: TGTGCCAGCAGCTCCGGGACAGAACTAGCCAAAAACATTCAGTACTTC. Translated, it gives CASSSGTELAKNIQYF.

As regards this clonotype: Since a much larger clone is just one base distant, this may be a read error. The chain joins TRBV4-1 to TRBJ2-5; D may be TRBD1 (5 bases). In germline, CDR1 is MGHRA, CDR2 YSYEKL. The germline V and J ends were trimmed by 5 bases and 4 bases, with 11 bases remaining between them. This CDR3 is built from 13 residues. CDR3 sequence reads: CASSGRVRETQYF. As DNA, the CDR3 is TGCGCCAGCAGCGGCAGGGTCCGAGAGACCCAGTACTTC.

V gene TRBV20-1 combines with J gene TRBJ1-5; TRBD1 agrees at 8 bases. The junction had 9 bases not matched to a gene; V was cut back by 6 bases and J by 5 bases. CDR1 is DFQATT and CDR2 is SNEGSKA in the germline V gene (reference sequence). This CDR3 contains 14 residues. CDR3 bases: TGCAGTGCCGGGAAGACAGGGGAGTATCAGCCCCAGCATTTT. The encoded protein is CSAGKTGEYQPQHF.

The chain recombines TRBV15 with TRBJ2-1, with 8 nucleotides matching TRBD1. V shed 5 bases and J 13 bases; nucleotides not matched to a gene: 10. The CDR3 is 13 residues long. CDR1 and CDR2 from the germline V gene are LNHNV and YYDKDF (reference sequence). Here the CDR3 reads CATSAGQGRDQFF. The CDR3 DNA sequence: TGTGCCACCAGCGCAGGACAGGGAAGGGACCAGTTCTTC.

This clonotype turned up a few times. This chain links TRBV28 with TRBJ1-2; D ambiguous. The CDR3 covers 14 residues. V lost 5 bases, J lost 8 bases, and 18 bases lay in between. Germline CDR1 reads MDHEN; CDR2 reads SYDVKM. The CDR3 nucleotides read TGTGCCAGCAGTACCCTGATAGGGTCCGGGGGCTACACCTTC. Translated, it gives CASSTLIGSGGYTF.

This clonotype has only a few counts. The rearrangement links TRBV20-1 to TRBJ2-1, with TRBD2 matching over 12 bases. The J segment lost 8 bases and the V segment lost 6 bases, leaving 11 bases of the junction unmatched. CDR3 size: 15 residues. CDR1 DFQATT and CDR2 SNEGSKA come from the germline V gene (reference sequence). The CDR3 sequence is CSAILAGGPIDEQFF. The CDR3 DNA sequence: TGCAGTGCGATCCTAGCGGGGGGGCCTATCGATGAGCAGTTCTTC.

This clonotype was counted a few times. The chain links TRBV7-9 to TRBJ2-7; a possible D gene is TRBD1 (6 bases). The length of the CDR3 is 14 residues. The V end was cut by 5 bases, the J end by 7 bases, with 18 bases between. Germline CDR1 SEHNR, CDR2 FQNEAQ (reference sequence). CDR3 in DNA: TGTGCCAGCAGCCCCCTGGGGGCCTGGTATGAGCAGTACTTC. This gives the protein CASSPLGAWYEQYF. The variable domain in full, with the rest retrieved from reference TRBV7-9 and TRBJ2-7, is DTGVSQNPRHKITKRGQNVTFRCDPISEHNRLYWYRQTLGQGPEFLTYFQNEAQLEKSRLLSDRFSAERPKGSFSTLEIQRTEQGDSAMYLCASSPLGAWYEQYFGPGTRLTVT.

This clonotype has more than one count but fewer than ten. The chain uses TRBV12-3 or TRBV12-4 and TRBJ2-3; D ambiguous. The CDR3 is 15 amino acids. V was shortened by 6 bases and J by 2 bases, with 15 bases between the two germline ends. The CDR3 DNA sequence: TGTGCCAGCAGCCCCGACTGGGGTACCACAGATACGCAGTATTTT. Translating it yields CASSPDWGTTDTQYF.

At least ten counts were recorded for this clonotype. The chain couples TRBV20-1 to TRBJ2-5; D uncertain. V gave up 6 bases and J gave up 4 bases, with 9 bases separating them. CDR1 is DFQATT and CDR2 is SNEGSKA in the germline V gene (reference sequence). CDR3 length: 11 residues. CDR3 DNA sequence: TGCAGTGCGCTAAAGGGAGAGACCCAGTACTTC. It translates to CSALKGETQYF.

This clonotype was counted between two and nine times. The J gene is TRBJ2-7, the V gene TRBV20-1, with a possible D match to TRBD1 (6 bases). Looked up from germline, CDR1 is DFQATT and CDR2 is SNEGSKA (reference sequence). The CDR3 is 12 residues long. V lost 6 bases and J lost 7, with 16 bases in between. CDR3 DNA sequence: TGCAGTGCCCCTACGACAGGCCGGGAGCAGTACTTC. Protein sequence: CSAPTTGREQYF.

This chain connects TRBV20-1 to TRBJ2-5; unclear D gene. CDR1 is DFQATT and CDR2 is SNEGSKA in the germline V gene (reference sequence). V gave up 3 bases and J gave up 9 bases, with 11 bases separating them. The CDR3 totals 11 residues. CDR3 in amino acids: CSASPGGAQYF. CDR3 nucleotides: TGCAGTGCTAGCCCCGGTGGAGCCCAGTACTTC.

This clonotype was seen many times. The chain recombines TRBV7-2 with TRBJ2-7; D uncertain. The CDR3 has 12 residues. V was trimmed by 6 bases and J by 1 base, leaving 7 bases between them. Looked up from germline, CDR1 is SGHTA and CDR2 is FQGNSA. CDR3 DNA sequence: TGTGCCAGCAGTTCAATTTCCTACGAGCAGTACTTC. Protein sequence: CASSSISYEQYF.

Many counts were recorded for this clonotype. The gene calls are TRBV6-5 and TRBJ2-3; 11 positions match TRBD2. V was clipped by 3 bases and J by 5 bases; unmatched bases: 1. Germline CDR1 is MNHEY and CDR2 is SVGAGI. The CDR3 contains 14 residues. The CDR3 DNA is TGTGCCAGCAGTTATAGCGGGGGGGAAGATACGCAGTATTTT. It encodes CASSYSGGEDTQYF.